This T cell receptor (beta chain) was profiled in a study of blood T cell repertoires in COVID-19. Study details: Samples of COVID-19 (acute and convalescent) were obtained from the United States, Italy and Spain. PBMCs, B-cell-depleted T cells, or T cells provided the cDNA or gDNA that made up the material.

Source study methods: Scientists estimated how many nucleated cells there were by amplifying reference gene primers. The protocol was immunoSEQ multiplex PCR, while the TCRdb copy is restricted to in-frame clones and leaves out a portion. V, J and clone size are taken as reported in that table, and D and trimming were inferred from the DNA itself. The table records about 180,000 clones, 80% of them present only once. Exposed participants encountered a COVID-19 case during the 2 weeks preceding study entry. Material: PBMCs or T cells enriched from blood (not recorded which). The TCR sequence derives from a man between 60 and 70 years old who had been exposed to COVID-19.

As DNA, the CDR3 is TGTGCCAGCAGTCTAGGGAGGGGAAACACCATATATTTT. Amino acid sequence: CASSLGRGNTIYF. The chain couples TRBV12-3 or TRBV12-4 to TRBJ1-3; no clear D. Trimming removed 5 bases from V and 4 bases from J, with 9 bases in between. This CDR3 has 13 residues.